Listed here are 13 T cell receptor beta chains from one sample, sequenced in a study of blood T cell repertoires in COVID-19. Assay used: immunoSEQ multiplex PCR; TCRdb lists only in-frame clones, some missing. The data show nearly 350,000 clones, more than 70% seen once. Sequencing was performed on peripheral blood. The origin of the receptors is a woman aged 70-85 years with COVID-19, enrolled during active disease.

The gene calls are TRBV30 and TRBJ2-7; no firm D call. Trimming cost V 1 base and J 5 bases, with 9 bases left between them. This CDR3 spans 12 amino acids. Germline CDR1 GTSNPN, CDR2 SVGIG (reference sequence). The CDR3 spells CAWSGGAHEQYF. The CDR3 DNA sequence: TGTGCCTGGAGTGGAGGTGCCCACGAGCAGTACTTC.

Written as DNA, the CDR3 is TGTGCCAGCAGCTTAGAGGGGACAGGGTATGGCTACACCTTC. Its protein is CASSLEGTGYGYTF. The chain couples TRBV7-9 to TRBJ1-2; 9 positions agree with TRBD1. Trimming removed 1 base from V and 5 bases from J; junction bases left unmatched: 2. Germline V gene lookup returns CDR1 SEHNR and CDR2 FQNEAQ (reference sequence). This CDR3 is 14 amino acids long.

This clone appeared a single time. The CDR3 spells CASSLGPSVPEIYEQYF. The DNA for the CDR3 is TGTGCCAGCAGTTTGGGGCCCTCGGTACCAGAAATCTACGAGCAGTACTTC. V is TRBV27 and J is TRBJ2-7; perhaps TRBD1 as D (5 bases). The germline gives CDR1 MNHEY, CDR2 SMNVEV (reference sequence). The CDR3 is made up of 17 amino acids. Trimming stripped 3 bases from V and 3 bases from J, with 21 bases between.

The V gene is TRBV7-2, the J gene TRBJ2-5, with 9 bases aligning to TRBD2. The CDR3 consists of 14 residues. J was trimmed by 5 bases and V by 4 bases; bases with no gene match: 5. Germline V gene data show CDR1 as SGHTA and CDR2 as FQGNSA. The chain's CDR3 is CASSWRGGLETQYF. CDR3 bases: TGTGCCAGCAGCTGGCGGGGGGGCTTGGAGACCCAGTACTTC. Full variable domain (outside the CDR3, taken from reference TRBV7-2 and TRBJ2-5): GAGVSQSPSNKVTEKGKDVELRCDPISGHTALYWYRQSLGQGLEFLIYFQGNSAPDKSGLPSDRFSAERTGGSVSTLTIQRTQQEDSAVYLCASSWRGGLETQYFGPGTRLLVL.

V is TRBV5-1 and J is TRBJ1-5; 7 positions agree with TRBD1. V trimming: 4 bases; J trimming: 3 bases; junction bases outside the gene matches: 7. The germline V gene encodes CDR1 SGHRS and CDR2 YFSETQ. The CDR3 runs 15 residues. The CDR3 coding sequence is TGCGCCAGCAGCCCTGGGACAGCTTACAATCAGCCCCAGCATTTT. Protein product: CASSPGTAYNQPQHF.

The chain carries TRBV20-1 and TRBJ1-3; perhaps TRBD1 as D (5 bases). V lost 3 bases, J lost 4 bases, and 7 bases lay in between. The CDR3 loop spans 12 amino acids. Germline V gene data show CDR1 as DFQATT and CDR2 as SNEGSKA (reference sequence). CDR3 sequence reads: CSASTGGNTIYF. The CDR3 nucleotides read TGCAGTGCTAGTACAGGCGGAAACACCATATATTTT.

The chain recombines TRBV2 with TRBJ1-5, with 7 bases matching TRBD1. The CDR3 has 14 residues. From germline, CDR1 is SNHLY and CDR2 FYNNEI. The J segment lost 4 bases and the V segment lost 4 bases, leaving 4 bases of the junction unmatched. The CDR3 bases are TGTGCCAGCAGTGGGACAGGACTAAATCAGCCCCAGCATTTT. It specifies CASSGTGLNQPQHF.

The chain uses TRBV3-1 (or the pseudogene TRBV3-2) and TRBJ2-5; D is ambiguous. There are 15 residues in the CDR3. Trimming stripped 3 bases from V and 5 bases from J, with 16 bases between. CDR1 is LGHDT and CDR2 is YNNKEL in the germline V gene (reference sequence). The CDR3 sequence is CASSHELERWETQYF. CDR3 coding DNA: TGTGCCAGCAGCCATGAGCTCGAGAGGTGGGAGACCCAGTACTTC.

This sequence joins TRBV27 and TRBJ1-5; D might be TRBD1 (5 bases). The CDR3 extends over 14 amino acids. The V end lost 7 bases, the J end lost 0 bases, and 10 bases lay between the germline ends. The germline V gene has CDR1 MNHEY and CDR2 SMNVEV (reference sequence). In DNA, the CDR3 is TGTGCCAGCAAGCCGGGACTTAGCAATCAGCCCCAGCATTTT. Translation: CASKPGLSNQPQHF.

This chain connects TRBV28 to TRBJ1-1; D unclear. The germline V gene encodes CDR1 MDHEN and CDR2 SYDVKM. V lost 9 bases and J 8 bases, leaving 25 bases between the germline ends. The CDR3 covers 15 residues. CDR3 region: CASSSAGMEGREAFF. In DNA, the CDR3 is TGTGCCAGTTCCTCGGCGGGGATGGAAGGAAGAGAAGCTTTCTTT.

The chain recombines TRBV24-1 with TRBJ1-1; D is possibly TRBD1 (5 bases). The CDR3 length is 14 residues. Germline CDR1 reads KGHDR; CDR2 reads SFDVKD. Trimming removed 5 bases at V and 6 bases at J, with 15 bases between. CDR3 protein: CATSGQGGNAEAFF. CDR3 coding DNA: TGTGCCACCAGTGGGCAGGGAGGTAACGCTGAAGCTTTCTTT.

Only one count was recorded for this clone. V is TRBV18 and J is TRBJ1-1; 10 nucleotides match TRBD1. The V and J ends lost 8 bases and 5 bases, in that order; junction bases with no gene match: 8. This CDR3 has 14 amino acids. Germline V gene lookup returns CDR1 KGHSH and CDR2 LQKENI. The CDR3 DNA sequence: TGTGCCAGCCGATTGCAGGGACAGGGGACTGAAGCTTTCTTT. Protein sequence: CASRLQGQGTEAFF.

The chain links TRBV27 to TRBJ1-5; D is uncertain. Per germline, CDR1 MNHEY and CDR2 SMNVEV (reference sequence). There are 14 residues in the CDR3. V lost 3 bases and J lost 0, with 6 bases in between. The CDR3 coding sequence is TGTGCCAGCAGTTTTGAGTATAGCAATCAGCCCCAGCATTTT. As protein: CASSFEYSNQPQHF.